These 2 T cell receptor beta chains were all obtained from the same sample, sequenced in a study of OX40 agonist ivuxolimab in advanced cancers. Data came from immunoSEQ multiplex PCR; TCRdb stores just in-frame clones and leaves some out. Among 30,000 or so clones, approximately 79% were seen once, and the ten largest hold roughly 15%. Source: CD4+ or CD8+ T cells sorted from blood, taken in a trial of the OX40 agonist ivuxolimab. The receptors come from an adult with an advanced solid tumor such as melanoma, head and neck, liver or kidney cancer.

The chain carries TRBV5-1 and TRBJ2-3, with D perhaps assigned TRBD1 or TRBD2 (5 bases each). Trimming left V 7 bases short and J 0 bases short, with 12 bases between. Germline V CDR1 and CDR2: SGHRS, YFSETQ. This CDR3 has 14 residues. CDR3 region: CASGTGPSTDTQYF. The DNA of the CDR3 is TGCGCCAGCGGGACGGGCCCTAGCACAGATACGCAGTATTTT.

Comment on this clone: Other nucleotide sequences in the sample specify the same CDR3. This chain uses TRBV5-1 with TRBJ1-6, with D possibly being TRBD1 (6 bases). The CDR3 runs to 14 residues. Germline V gene sequence: CDR1 SGHRS, CDR2 YFSETQ. Trimming took 2 bases from V and 7 from J, leaving 10 bases between them. The CDR3 is CASSLGQGNSPLHF. CDR3 nucleotides: TGCGCCAGCAGCTTAGGGCAGGGGAATTCACCCCTCCACTTT.